This T cell receptor beta chain was profiled in a study of regulatory T cells in long-lasting Graves disease. This clonotype came up a few times. What it binds is unknown. iRepertoire HTBI primers and Arm-PCR of CDR3 regions built TCR beta libraries. Each CDR3 protein is one row after TCRdb ran MiXCR on the multiplex PCR reads. This sample yields fewer than 550,000 distinct CDR3 sequences, of which roughly 16% are seen a single time; approximately 25% belongs to the top ten. Study-wide points: Repertoires from persistent disease leaned toward TRBV28, TRBJ1-2 and TRBJ2-5. Few sampled subjects may have lowered accuracy.

The CDR3 extends over 15 amino acids. V was pared by 0 bases and J by 4 bases, with 10 bases between. The germline gives CDR1 ENHRY, CDR2 SYGVKD. As to time point: newly diagnosed GD, antithyroid drugs for less than 3 months. Researchers made the TCR library from RNA that was extracted from PBMCs. This sample also appeared in a second study, on T cells in Graves' hyperthyroidism and ophthalmopathy.

V gene TRBV10-3 combines with J gene TRBJ2-1, with TRBD1 as a possible D gene (5 bases). The clonotype comes from a middle-aged woman with Graves disease. Sequences were derived from peripheral blood mononuclear cells (PBMCs), sampled at new diagnosis, from a patient treated with antithyroid drugs. The CDR3 coding sequence is TGTGCCATCAGTGAGTCAGAGACAGTTTACAATGAGCAGTTCTTC. Translation gives CAISESETVYNEQFF.